This T cell receptor beta chain was found in a study of Ad26.COV2.S vaccination and SARS-CoV-2 variants (dated by TCRdb to about 2021). Describing the broader study: TCRbeta repertoire sequencing served as the tool for gauging how specific and how broad the SARS-CoV-2-reactive T cell receptors were following Ad26.COV2.S vaccination. The TCR-sequenced set comprised approximately 32 samples: approximately 19 Ad26.COV2.S vaccine recipients, 5 placebo recipients and 8 SARS-CoV-2 convalescent individuals. Here is what the overall study found, with its caveats: Non-spike TCR breadth was comparable between vaccine and placebo recipients, consistent with the vaccine containing only spike. After vaccination, substantial breadth of spike-specific CD8+ and CD4+ T cell responses was reported. Higher spike-specific TCR breadth was observed in Ad26.COV2.S recipients than in placebo recipients (P = 0.0014). According to the authors, total T cell responses may have been underestimated by the TCR breadth and depth analyses.

The sample's time point, from its label and the paper: individuals recovered from natural SARS-CoV-2 infection. With respect to this clone: This receptor's antigen is unknown. No base quality information exists; no much larger clone differs at one position.

The germline V gene encodes CDR1 LGHDT and CDR2 YNNKEL (reference sequence). Between the V and J ends, shortened by 1 base and 4 bases respectively, the junction contains 4 bases. There are 12 amino acids in the CDR3, from cysteine to phenylalanine inclusive. The read is trimmed to its CDR3 DNA, 36 bases read in frame from base 1. The immunoSEQ Assay was used to sequence TCRbeta CDR3 regions. After extraction, genomic DNA underwent amplification by bias-controlled multiplex PCR, followed by high-throughput sequencing. The study's own analysis went as follows. Collapsing and filtering of sequences were performed to quantify the absolute abundance of each unique TCRbeta CDR3 region. Usable DNA was measured by amplifying reference genes present in all nucleated cells, and TCRbeta template counts were normalized to that usable DNA to estimate T cell fraction. Repertoire TCRs were annotated as SARS-CoV-2-specific by exact matching of V gene, CDR3 amino acid sequence and J gene to a known reactive TCR set. MIRA supplied the reference SARS-CoV-2 TCR set, which was filtered for enrichment in COVID-19-positive ImmuneCODE repertoires so that public or cross-reactive TCRs were removed. Based on the MIRA antigens, annotated TCRs were further analysed at the level of specific ORF or position within ORF. Depth was the summed frequency of annotated unique rearrangements, while breadth was defined as annotated unique rearrangements over total unique productive rearrangements. Two-sided Wilcoxon rank-sum tests were applied when comparing TCR breadth between groups. TCRdb retrieved this table from immuneACCESS and kept in-frame rearrangements only. Not all clones are present; in checked studies, unresolved V genes account for under half, and no reason is known for the remainder. The DNA gave D and trimming, while V, J and clone size come from that table. This sample gives 40,000 to 55,000 clones in total; roughly 84% of them show up just once. The ten largest clones represent roughly 50% of the sample.

This sequence uses TRBV3-1 (or the pseudogene TRBV3-2) and TRBJ1-1; confidence is insufficient to name the D gene. The sequencing here drew on peripheral blood, taken after recovery from COVID-19. This TCR was recovered from a human donor who had recovered from COVID-19. The base sequence is TGTGCCAGCAGCCAAGGGTTCACTGAAGCTTTCTTT. Its translation reads: CASSQGFTEAFF.